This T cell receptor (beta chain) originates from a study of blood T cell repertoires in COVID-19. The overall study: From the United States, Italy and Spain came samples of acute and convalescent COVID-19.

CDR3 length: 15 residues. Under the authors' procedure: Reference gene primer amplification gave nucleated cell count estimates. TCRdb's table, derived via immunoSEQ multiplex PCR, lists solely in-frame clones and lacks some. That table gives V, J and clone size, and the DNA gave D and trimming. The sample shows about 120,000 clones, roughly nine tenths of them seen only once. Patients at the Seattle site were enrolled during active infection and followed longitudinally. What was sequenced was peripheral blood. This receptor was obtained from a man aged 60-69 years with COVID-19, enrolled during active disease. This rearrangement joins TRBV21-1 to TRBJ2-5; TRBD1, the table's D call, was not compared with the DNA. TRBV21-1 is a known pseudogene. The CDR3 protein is CASSKVGRNQETQYF. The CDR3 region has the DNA TGTGCCAGCAGCAAAGTTGGCAGAAACCAAGAGACCCAGTACTTC.